A selection of T cell receptor beta chains follows, all from one sample in a study of T cells after yellow fever vaccination. Via MiXCR, TCRdb re-called the 5' RACE reads, giving one row per CDR3 protein. The table records some 550,000 distinct CDR3 sequences, over 15% of them present only once. The input for sequencing was PBMCs, taken 15 days after the yellow fever booster vaccination. These receptors originate from a young man who received the YFV17D yellow fever vaccine. CDR3s leave out the opening cysteine and the closing phenylalanine or tryptophan.

V,J,CDR3
TRBV5-1,TRBJ2-1,ASSLNRGYEQF
TRBV20-1,TRBJ2-5,SASSPQTSGREETQY
TRBV2,TRBJ2-7,ASIFAAQGTYEQY
TRBV12-3/TRBV12-4,TRBJ2-7,ASRRAGTYEQY
TRBV11-2,TRBJ2-2,ASSLGPAGLANTGELF
TRBV2,TRBJ1-3,AGNRGNTIY
TRBV7-2,TRBJ2-1,ASSPRTGGGNEQF
TRBV7-2,TRBJ2-4,ASSPSAGQGKNIQY
TRBV20-1,TRBJ2-6,SAMGEYGQSGANVLT
TRBV20-1,TRBJ2-7,SAPDSQSYEQY
TRBV20-1,TRBJ2-5,SATAGVRQETQY
TRBV19,TRBJ1-4,ASSPRGAGVEKLF
TRBV7-2,TRBJ1-2,ASSPQGGTGTFYT
TRBV2,TRBJ2-1,PLRVGQSSGSYNEQF
TRBV11-2,TRBJ2-3,ASSDLHTSDTQY
TRBV27,TRBJ2-1,ASSFVISDNEQF
TRBV15,TRBJ2-7,ATRTGGFYEQY
TRBV7-2,TRBJ2-1,ASSLGTSGFNEQF
TRBV12-3/TRBV12-4,TRBJ2-3,ASSFKGSDTQY
TRBV3-1,TRBJ1-2,ASSPGNYGYT
TRBV25-1,TRBJ2-6,ASSVSAGANVLT
TRBV5-1,TRBJ2-1,ASSLGAFSSYNEQF
TRBV6-1,TRBJ1-1,ASSPTGGGTEAF
TRBV11-3,TRBJ2-1,ASSTRASGSSYEQF
TRBV20-1,TRBJ2-7,SARIRAGEQY
TRBV6-6,TRBJ1-5,ASSYPDQPQH
TRBV18,TRBJ2-1,ASSPGRGSRDNEQF
TRBV7-8,TRBJ1-1,ASSFARGGGTEAF
TRBV29-1,TRBJ2-1,SVQSLAGPLNEQF
TRBV28,TRBJ2-3,ASSSHPDTDTQY
TRBV7-8,TRBJ1-5,ASSPLGDGNQPQH
TRBV20-1,TRBJ2-1,SARDTAELNEQF
TRBV20-1,TRBJ2-7,SARGLADSYEQY
TRBV3-1,TRBJ2-4,ASSQDRIGKNIQY